This is a list of T cell receptor beta chains from one sample in a study of OX40 agonist ivuxolimab in advanced cancers. The table came from immunoSEQ multiplex PCR; TCRdb's copy has only in-frame clones and leaves some out. This sample has about 12,000 clones, with approximately 90% found just once. Here the sequenced sample was CD4+ or CD8+ T cells sorted from blood, taken in a trial of the OX40 agonist ivuxolimab. These receptors all stem from an adult with an advanced solid tumor such as melanoma, head and neck, liver or kidney cancer. CDR3s include the opening cysteine and the closing phenylalanine or tryptophan. D genes are given only for firm matches. Size tells how often a clone was seen (once, few, many) or the class of an expanded clone, and some rows leave it out.

d_call j_call clone_size v_call cdr3_nt cdr3_aa
. TRBJ2-3 . TRBV6-4 TGTGCCAGCAGTGACAGGGCCACAGATACGCAGTATTTT CASSDRATDTQYF
. TRBJ2-6 . TRBV7-2 TGTGCCAGCAGCCAGGTATTGAGACGACAAAGTCGGGCCAACGTCCTGACTTTC CASSQVLRRQSRANVLTF
TRBD2 TRBJ2-2 . TRBV27 TGTGCCAGCAGTTTATCTGCTGGGAGGGGCCCCACCGGGGAGCTGTTTTTT CASSLSAGRGPTGELFF
. TRBJ1-1 few TRBV2 TGTGCCAGCAGGTACAACACTGAAGCTTTCTTT CASRYNTEAFF
. TRBJ2-5 . TRBV11-2 TGTGCCAGCAGGTACAGGGCTAGGGGCCAAGAGACCCAGTACTTC CASRYRARGQETQYF
. TRBJ2-7 . TRBV27 TGTGCCAGCAGTTTCGGCTTGGGTACCTACGAGCAGTACTTC CASSFGLGTYEQYF
TRBD1 TRBJ1-2 medium-sized TRBV5-1 TGCGCCAGCAGCTTGGCTCTTGGGACAGGGGTATATGGCTACACCTTC CASSLALGTGVYGYTF
. TRBJ1-1 . TRBV7-2 TGTGCCAGCAGCCCCTTAGGCAGGGTAGGCACTGAAGCTTTCTTT CASSPLGRVGTEAFF
TRBD1 TRBJ1-5 . TRBV15 TGTGCCACCAGCAGTCTCGACAGGGTGGCCGGTCAGCCCCAGCATTTT CATSSLDRVAGQPQHF
TRBD1 TRBJ2-7 . TRBV11-2 TGTGCCAGCAACGGTCCGGGACAGGGGACGAACGAGCAGTACTTC CASNGPGQGTNEQYF
. TRBJ2-7 . TRBV4-1 TGCGCCAGCAGCTACCCCGGGGCAACCTACGAGCAGTACTTC CASSYPGATYEQYF
. TRBJ1-4 . TRBV19 TGTGCCAGTAGTCCCGCGGGACACACTAATGAAAAACTGTTTTTT CASSPAGHTNEKLFF
TRBD2 TRBJ2-1 . TRBV5-1 TGCGCCAGCAGCCCCGGGACTAGCGGGAGCTATGAGCAGTTCTTC CASSPGTSGSYEQFF
. TRBJ2-1 . TRBV25-1 TGTGCCAGCAGTGAGGCAGGGGACAATGAGCAGTTCTTC CASSEAGDNEQFF
. TRBJ2-2 . TRBV14 TGTGCCAGCAGCCAAGGGGTTCTCACCGGGGAGCTGTTTTTT CASSQGVLTGELFF
. TRBJ2-6 . TRBV11-2 TGTGCCAGCAGCTTTTGGCAGAGCTCTGGGGCCAACGTCCTGACTTTC CASSFWQSSGANVLTF
TRBD2 TRBJ2-2 . TRBV4-1 TGCGCAAGCAGGGGGCTAGCGGGAGGTCGCACCGGGGAGCTGTTTTTT CASRGLAGGRTGELFF
TRBD2 TRBJ2-2 medium-sized TRBV11-2 TGTGCCAGCAGCTTAGGTCTAGCGGGACCACCAAACACCGGGGAGCTGTTTTTT CASSLGLAGPPNTGELFF
TRBD2 TRBJ2-7 . TRBV19 TGTGCCAGTAGTATAATAGCGGGTAGCGAGCAGTACTTC CASSIIAGSEQYF
. TRBJ2-1 . TRBV19 TGTGCCAGTAGTACCGCCAGCTACAATGAGCAGTTCTTC CASSTASYNEQFF
. TRBJ1-1 . TRBV7-9 TGTGCCAGCAGCTCTGACACGGCCACTGAAGCTTTCTTT CASSSDTATEAFF
. TRBJ2-6 . TRBV9 TGTGCCAGCATGGGCTCTGGGGCCAACGTCCTGACTTTC CASMGSGANVLTF
TRBD1 TRBJ2-5 . TRBV4-1 TGCGCCAGCAGCCCAGGACAGGTACGGGAGACCCAGTACTTC CASSPGQVRETQYF
. TRBJ2-7 . TRBV4-3 TGCGCCAGCAGCCAAGCTTGGCGGGTCTACTCCTACGAGCAGTACTTC CASSQAWRVYSYEQYF
TRBD2 TRBJ2-5 . TRBV4-1 TGCGCCAGCAGCCAAGAGTCTAGCGGGAGTTTGCAGACCCAGTACTTC CASSQESSGSLQTQYF
TRBD2 TRBJ2-7 . TRBV7-9 TGTGCCAGCAGCTTAGTAGCGGGAGACGAGCAGTACTTC CASSLVAGDEQYF
TRBD2 TRBJ2-7 . TRBV19 TGTGCCAGTAGTATTAGCGGGAGGGGGTACGAGCAGTACTTC CASSISGRGYEQYF
. TRBJ2-7 . TRBV11-2 TGTGCCAGCATAGGCGACGCCTACGAGCAGTACTTC CASIGDAYEQYF
. TRBJ1-2 . TRBV28 TGTGCCAGCAGTTTTCGCCTTTCTAACTATGGCTACACCTTC CASSFRLSNYGYTF
. TRBJ2-7 . TRBV20-1 TGCAGTGCTAGTCGAGCCGGCGAGCAGTACTTC CSASRAGEQYF
TRBD2 TRBJ2-7 . TRBV7-9 TGTGCCAGCAGCTTATCTCTAGCGGGGAATTACGAGCAGTACTTC CASSLSLAGNYEQYF
. TRBJ2-7 . TRBV7-6 TGTGCCAGCAGCCGGACAATCGCCCCCTACGAGCAGTACTTC CASSRTIAPYEQYF
TRBD1 TRBJ2-2 . TRBV29-1 TGCAGCGTTGGGACAGGCGCCTGGACCGGGGAGCTGTTTTTT CSVGTGAWTGELFF
. TRBJ1-1 . TRBV19 TGTGCCAGTAGTATAACACCTAACACTGAAGCTTTCTTT CASSITPNTEAFF
. TRBJ2-7 once TRBV2 TGTGCCAGCAGTAGAAACGAGCAGTACTTC CASSRNEQYF
TRBD1 TRBJ2-1 . TRBV13 TGTGCCAGCAGCTTTATGGACAGGGACCTCTCCAATGAGCAGTTCTTC CASSFMDRDLSNEQFF
. TRBJ2-7 . TRBV2 TGTGCCGGTCTCGGGGGCACCTACGAGCAGTACTTC CAGLGGTYEQYF
TRBD1 TRBJ2-1 . TRBV29-1 TGCAGCGAAACTCCGGGACAGGGATACTACAATGAGCAGTTCTTC CSETPGQGYYNEQFF
. TRBJ2-1 . TRBV7-3 TGTGCCAGCAGCCAGGACTCTTCTTCCTACAATGAGCAGTTCTTC CASSQDSSSYNEQFF
. TRBJ2-1 once TRBV9 TGTGCCAGCAGCTCCGGACAGCGGAGCTCCTACAATGAGCAGTTCTTC CASSSGQRSSYNEQFF
TRBD1 TRBJ2-5 . TRBV28 TGTGCCAGCAGTTTATCCTTGGACGGGACAGAGCAAGAGACCCAGTACTTC CASSLSLDGTEQETQYF
. TRBJ2-3 . TRBV28 TGTGCCAGCAGTTCACCCCGTGTCGGCCTTACGCAGTATTTT CASSSPRVGLTQYF
. TRBJ1-1 . TRBV19 TGTGCCAGTAGTACCAGGGGCCTGAACACTGAAGCTTTCTTT CASSTRGLNTEAFF
. TRBJ2-7 . TRBV7-9 TGTGCCAGCAGCTCGCCCGGGACGTATTACGAGCAGTACTTC CASSSPGTYYEQYF
. TRBJ2-7 once TRBV18 TGTGCCAGCTCACCAAGATTCGACAGCTACGAGCAGTACTTC CASSPRFDSYEQYF